One and the same sample provided the 15 T cell receptor beta chains below, sequenced in a study of T cell repertoires in ileal Crohn's disease (dated by TCRdb to about 2019). The library was obtained by the immunoSEQ multiplex PCR assay. In TCRdb, the immuneACCESS table is reduced to in-frame sequences with V and J assigned. These tables do not hold every clone; where another copy was compared, an unresolved V gene accounts for under half, and the others remain unexplained. Here the sample has over 6,500 clones; 84% occur a single time. The ten most abundant clones make up about 7.8% of the sample. The sample consisted of ileal tissue. Receptors were obtained from an adult with Crohn's disease.

This chain links TRBV6-1 with TRBJ2-2; 10 bases align to TRBD2. V lost 2 bases and J lost 6; bases outside the gene matches: 3. The CDR3 sequence is 15 residues long. The germline V gene has CDR1 MNHNS and CDR2 SASEGT. The CDR3 protein is CASSEPSGSPGELFF. The CDR3 DNA is TGTGCCAGCAGTGAACCTAGCGGGAGTCCCGGGGAGCTGTTTTTT.

This clone came up a few times. This chain joins TRBV2 and TRBJ2-3, with 14 bases identical to TRBD2. The germline V gene encodes CDR1 SNHLY and CDR2 FYNNEI. With V trimmed by 8 bases and J by 3 bases, 10 bases remained unmatched. CDR3 length equals 17 residues. CDR3 in DNA: TGTGCCAGCGTTGGGACTAGCGGGAGTTTGGATACAGATACGCAGTATTTT. It codes for CASVGTSGSLDTDTQYF.

The sample holds one count of this clone. The rearrangement links TRBV5-1 to TRBJ2-4; 8 bases map to TRBD1. V lost 4 bases to trimming and J lost 3 bases; unmatched junction nucleotides: 3. The CDR3 loop spans 14 amino acids. The germline CDR1 and CDR2 sequences are SGHRS and YFSETQ. This chain's CDR3 is CASSTQGDKNIQYF. The CDR3 DNA follows: TGCGCCAGCAGCACACAGGGGGACAAAAACATTCAGTACTTC.

This clone was seen a few times. The V call is TRBV7-9, the J call TRBJ2-1, with TRBD2 identical over 11 bases. The CDR3 length is 12 residues. V gave up 8 bases and J gave up 6 bases; unmatched junction bases: 0. Germline values: CDR1 SEHNR, CDR2 FQNEAQ (reference sequence). Written as DNA, the CDR3 is TGTGCCAGCGGACTAGCGGGCAATGAGCAGTTCTTC. This gives the protein CASGLAGNEQFF.

V gene TRBV11-3 combines with J gene TRBJ1-2; TRBD1 agrees at 10 bases. Germline V gene data show CDR1 as SGHNT and CDR2 as YENEEA. Losses at the gene ends were 3 bases for V and 7 bases for J; bases not matched to a gene: 2. The CDR3 is made up of 13 amino acids. The CDR3 here is CASSLDRGFGYTF. In DNA, the CDR3 is TGTGCCAGCAGCTTGGACAGGGGGTTTGGCTACACCTTC.

This chain connects TRBV11-3 to TRBJ1-1, with a weak D call TRBD1 (5 bases). CDR3 length: 15 amino acids. V lost 0 bases and J lost 0, with 8 bases in between. The germline CDR1 and CDR2 sequences are SGHNT and YENEEA. The CDR3 DNA reads as TGTGCCAGCAGCTTAGAAACAGGTTTGAACACTGAAGCTTTCTTT. Amino acid sequence: CASSLETGLNTEAFF.

A few counts support this clone. This rearrangement joins TRBV6-4 to TRBJ2-2, with 8 bases fitting TRBD1. In germline, CDR1 is MRHNA, CDR2 SNTAGT. The V and J ends lost 6 bases and 3 bases, in that order; junction bases with no gene match: 6. This CDR3 has 15 residues. The CDR3 loop is CASSPGQEDTGELFF. The CDR3 DNA reads as TGTGCCAGCAGCCCGGGACAGGAAGACACCGGGGAGCTGTTTTTT.

For this clone: The junction and the germline gene differ at one end; a read error may be behind it. The chain has TRBV6-5 and TRBJ1-5, with TRBD1 matching 10 bases. Looked up from germline, CDR1 is MNHEY and CDR2 is SVGAGI. The CDR3 has 15 amino acids. CDR3 region: CASSRGQGSSQPQHF. The DNA of the CDR3 is TGTGCCAGCAGCCGGGGACAGGGGAGCAGTCAGCCCCAGCATTTT.

V and J are TRBV5-1 and TRBJ1-4; D gene ambiguous. Trimming shortened V by 4 bases and J by 0 bases, and 10 bases separated the two germline ends. Germline V lookup: CDR1 SGHRS, CDR2 YFSETQ. The CDR3 runs 15 residues. The CDR3 nucleotides read TGCGCCAGCAGCACCTCCAGTGCAACTAATGAAAAACTGTTTTTT. Its protein is CASSTSSATNEKLFF.

The count of this clone is one. The V and J genes are TRBV18 and TRBJ2-1; 10 bases agree with TRBD2. This CDR3 region has 16 residues. Germline assignment: CDR1 KGHSH and CDR2 LQKENI. V shed 0 bases and J 1 base; nucleotides not matched to a gene: 0. In DNA form, the CDR3 reads TGTGCCAGCTCACCACCTAGCGGGAGGTCCTACAATGAGCAGTTCTTC. Translating it yields CASSPPSGRSYNEQFF. Based on the CDR3 plus reference TRBV18 and TRBJ2-1, the full variable domain is NAGVMQNPRHLVRRRGQEARLRCSPMKGHSHVYWYRQLPEEGLKFMVYLQKENIIDESGMPKERFSAEFPKEGPSILRIQQVVRGDSAAYFCASSPPSGRSYNEQFFGPGTRLTVL.

The genes are TRBV6-4 and TRBJ2-3; TRBD2 agrees at 7 bases. CDR1 is MRHNA, CDR2 SNTAGT, per germline. This CDR3 comprises 15 residues. The V gene end was trimmed by 5 bases and the J gene end by 0 bases; junction bases not matched to a gene: 5. This CDR3 is CASSPSGGSTDTQYF. The CDR3 nucleotides read TGTGCCAGCAGTCCCTCCGGGGGGAGCACAGATACGCAGTATTTT.

The rearrangement links TRBV15 to TRBJ1-3; no definite D call. Trimming removed 0 bases at V and 0 bases at J, with 9 bases between. CDR3 length: 16 residues. The V gene's germline CDR1 is LNHNV and CDR2 YYDKDF (reference sequence). The CDR3 region has the DNA TGTGCCACCAGCAGAGAGAAGACAATCTCTGGAAACACCATATATTTT. Amino acids: CATSREKTISGNTIYF.

In its sample, this clone was seen a few times. CDR3: CASSARDFVDEQFF. The CDR3 DNA follows: TGTGCCAGCAGCGCTCGGGACTTCGTCGATGAGCAGTTCTTC. The gene calls are TRBV7-8 and TRBJ2-1, with D perhaps TRBD2 (6 bases). CDR1 SGHVS and CDR2 FQNEAQ come from the germline V gene. The CDR3 has 14 residues. Trimming took 5 bases from V and 8 from J, leaving 16 bases between them.

The chain joins TRBV28 to TRBJ1-4; the D gene is possibly TRBD1 (5 bases). CDR1 MDHEN and CDR2 SYDVKM come from the germline V gene. V was clipped by 6 bases and J by 1 base, with 12 bases between them. The CDR3 has 15 residues. This chain's CDR3 is CASSPGGETNEKLFF. The CDR3 nucleotides read TGTGCCAGCAGCCCGGGGGGGGAAACTAATGAAAAACTGTTTTTT.

The chain is built from TRBV6-4 and TRBJ2-3, with D uncertain. CDR1 and CDR2 from the germline V gene are MRHNA and SNTAGT. V gave up 3 bases and J gave up 1 base, with 11 bases separating them. CDR3 size: 15 residues. CDR3 bases: TGTGCCAGCAGTGAGCGGAGTGGTGGCACAGATACGCAGTATTTT. Amino acids: CASSERSGGTDTQYF.